This T cell receptor beta chain was obtained from a study of shared clonotypes between healthy human individuals. Each PCR replicate from the sorted subsets contained about 200 ng DNA, which is about 31,000 T cell genomes. Clones were read by immunoSEQ multiplex PCR, and TCRdb kept only the in-frame ones, dropping some. The sample has roughly 2.5 million clones; around 94% are singletons. This TCR came from a man in his late teens or twenties in good health. Sequenced sample: naive CD4+ T cells sorted from blood. Subset given: CD45RA+ positively selected.

DNA for the CDR3: TGTGCCAGCAGCTTAGTGAAGGTACTGAGGTCCTACGAGCAGTACTTC. Residues: CASSLVKVLRSYEQYF. V usage is TRBV13 and J usage is TRBJ2-7, with D uncertain. Germline V gene sequence: CDR1 PRHDT, CDR2 FYEKMQ (reference sequence). This CDR3 comprises 16 residues. The V gene lost 1 base and the J gene lost 1 base, with 14 bases spanning the gap. Complete variable domain (other parts from reference TRBV13 and TRBJ2-7): AAGVIQSPRHLIKEKRETATLKCYPIPRHDTVYWYQQGPGQDPQFLISFYEKMQSDKGSIPDRFSAQQFSDYHSELNMSSLELGDSALYFCASSLVKVLRSYEQYFGPGTRLTVT.